This T cell receptor (beta chain) is drawn from a study of TIL therapy for anti-PD-1-resistant metastatic lung cancer. Overall study context: Tumors were harvested before any PD-1/PD-L1 blockade. Median tumor PD-L1 proportion score was roughly 5.5%.

Sequencing used immunoSEQ v3. Clones were read by immunoSEQ multiplex PCR, and TCRdb kept only the in-frame ones, dropping some. The data hold approximately 22,000 clones, with over 70% observed a single time. V was trimmed by 9 bases and J by 5 bases, leaving 11 bases between them. This CDR3 contains 11 residues. Germline V lookup: CDR1 SNHLY, CDR2 FYNNEI. The time point denotes: pre-treatment sample, taken before nivolumab and TIL therapy. Patients were adults with stage 4 NSCLC. The V and J genes are TRBV2 and TRBJ2-7; either TRBD1 or TRBD2 may fit D (5 bases each). The sample consisted of blood, taken at baseline. The receptor's source is a person aged 25-80 years with non-small cell lung cancer. The DNA for the CDR3 is TGTGCCAGAGGGACCGGCAACGAGCAGTACTTC. Translated: CARGTGNEQYF.